This T cell receptor beta chain stems from a study of identical twins. This clonotype was counted only a few times. CDR3 length equals 14 residues. Between the trimmed V and J ends, which lost 0 bases and 6 bases, there was a span of 14 bases. CDR1 DFQATT and CDR2 SNEGSKA come from the germline V gene (reference sequence). A single record per CDR3 protein comes from TCRdb applying MiXCR to the 5' RACE reads. The sample includes 250,000 or so distinct CDR3 sequences, 10% to 15% seen only once; the top ten take 3.5% to 4.5%. The same sample was also studied in work on yellow fever vaccine responses in identical twins.

The receptor comes from a woman in her late teens or twenties in good health. Sequenced material: memory (CD45RO+) T cells sorted from blood. This sequence joins TRBV20-1 and TRBJ2-5; D assignment may be TRBD1 or TRBD2 (6 bases each). Written as DNA, the CDR3 is TGCAGTGCTAGAGAAAGAAGGGGGGCGAAGACCCAGTACTTC. Encoded protein: CSARERRGAKTQYF.